This TCR beta chain was sequenced during a study of T cells in Graves' hyperthyroidism and ophthalmopathy. Study-wide context: Specimen type is peripheral blood, collected at initial diagnosis prior to any treatment. Study results and limitations: The model made its ophthalmopathy prediction, and onset followed a median roughly 6.5 months later. The majority of expanded thyroid clonotypes above 0.001 also appeared in blood.

Germline CDR1 and CDR2: SGHKS and YYEKEE (reference sequence). Trimming took 2 bases from V and 1 from J, leaving 17 bases between them. CDR3 length: 17 amino acids. TCR beta CDR3 regions were amplified from RNA transcripts. The HTBI primer set drove a first-round RT-PCR of the TCR CDR3. TCRdb processed the multiplex PCR reads anew with MiXCR; each CDR3 protein has one entry. The table lists roughly 400,000 distinct CDR3 sequences, over 11% of them singletons. Cells are PBMCs isolated from about 10 ml of fresh blood. This clonotype was observed many times. Its antigen is undetermined. The sequenced sample consisted of blood. The chain employs TRBV5-5 and TRBJ2-3; D is unclear. The clonotype originates from a man in his fifties or sixties with Graves' ophthalmopathy. CDR3 in amino acids: CASSFGSRAQGTDTQYF. The DNA of the CDR3 is TGTGCCAGCAGCTTTGGCTCTAGGGCCCAGGGCACAGATACGCAGTATTTT.